The sequence of this TCR beta chain was determined in a study of low-dose radiotherapy and immunotherapy resistance in tumors. Study information: Treatment included intravenous cyclophosphamide dosed at 200 mg/m2 every two weeks, one day before radiation and immunotherapy. Oral aspirin at 300 mg was taken daily by patients for four cycles, beginning on cycle 1 day 1.

Germline V CDR1 and CDR2: MNHEY, SVGAGI. V lost 9 bases and J lost 2; bases outside the gene matches: 6. The CDR3 consists of 13 residues. Primers used for first-strand cDNA, a TRAV- and TRBV-specific set, covered both alpha and beta chains. The authors ran about 21 PCR cycles to amplify TCRs with a constant-region primer and V-primer adapter. After the mRNA was isolated, it was amplified using in vitro transcription. Via MiXCR, TCRdb re-called the reads, giving one row per CDR3 protein. The repertoire holds more than 90,000 distinct CDR3 sequences, with about a fifth as singletons. As to time point: after trial treatment. Stated treatment: LDRT plus nivolumab, ipilimumab, low-dose cyclophosphamide and aspirin (RACIN trial). The donors' regimen was nivolumab, ipilimumab, aspirin, low-dose cyclophosphamide and low-dose radiotherapy. This clonotype occurred many times.

The source of this sequence is a male donor with prostate cancer. Here the sequenced sample was PBMCs, taken after low-dose radiotherapy plus immunotherapy. The V call is TRBV6-5, the J call TRBJ1-2; 7 bases are a match to TRBD1. Here the CDR3 DNA reads TGTGCCAGTAACGACAGGGAGAACTATGGCTACACCTTC. Residues: CASNDRENYGYTF.